These T cell receptor beta chains were read from a single sample in a study of shared clonotypes between healthy human individuals. Profiling relied on immunoSEQ multiplex PCR, and the TCRdb table lists in-frame clones only, not all of them. The sample gives 630,000 or so clones, 95% to 98% of which show up once; 0.3% is in the top ten. Sequencing was carried out using naive CD8+ T cells sorted from blood. Receptors were obtained from a man younger than 40 in good health. The CDR3 runs from the conserved cysteine through the conserved F or W. The D gene is left open where the match is weak. Clone size is stated in some rows and not others, as once, few, many or a class when expanded.

d_gene: TRBD2; abundance: .; v_gene: TRBV4-1; j_gene: TRBJ2-1; CDR3aa: CASSQASGSSYNEQFF; CDR3nt: TGCGCCAGCAGCCAAGCCAGCGGGAGCTCCTACAATGAGCAGTTCTTC
d_gene: .; abundance: .; v_gene: TRBV29-1; j_gene: TRBJ2-5; CDR3aa: CSVPGPKEGTQYF; CDR3nt: TGCAGCGTCCCAGGGCCCAAAGAAGGGACCCAGTACTTC
d_gene: .; abundance: .; v_gene: TRBV29-1; j_gene: TRBJ2-7; CDR3aa: CSVEEPPVYF; CDR3nt: TGCAGCGTTGAAGAGCCCCCCGTTTACTTC
d_gene: .; abundance: .; v_gene: TRBV18; j_gene: TRBJ2-7; CDR3aa: CASSPPGAGTYEQYF; CDR3nt: TGTGCCAGCTCACCACCGGGAGCGGGCACCTACGAGCAGTACTTC
d_gene: .; abundance: .; v_gene: TRBV7-2; j_gene: TRBJ2-1; CDR3aa: CASSLGVAVFYNEQFF; CDR3nt: TGTGCCAGCAGCTTAGGGGTAGCGGTATTCTACAATGAGCAGTTCTTC
d_gene: .; abundance: .; v_gene: TRBV27; j_gene: TRBJ2-2; CDR3aa: CASSFGRGAGELFF; CDR3nt: TGTGCCAGCAGTTTCGGCAGGGGTGCCGGGGAGCTGTTTTTT
d_gene: TRBD1; abundance: .; v_gene: TRBV7-9; j_gene: TRBJ1-4; CDR3aa: CASSLNFLGQHNEKLFF; CDR3nt: TGTGCCAGCAGCTTAAACTTTTTGGGACAGCATAATGAAAAACTGTTTTTT
d_gene: TRBD1; abundance: .; v_gene: TRBV6-1; j_gene: TRBJ1-5; CDR3aa: CASSEALSGIRTGWNQPQHF; CDR3nt: TGTGCCAGCAGTGAAGCGCTGTCAGGTATTAGGACAGGGTGGAATCAGCCCCAGCATTTT
d_gene: TRBD1; abundance: .; v_gene: TRBV4-1; j_gene: TRBJ1-1; CDR3aa: CASSQEGTGVPEAFF; CDR3nt: TGCGCCAGCAGCCAAGAAGGGACAGGGGTTCCTGAAGCTTTCTTT
d_gene: TRBD2; abundance: .; v_gene: TRBV7-6; j_gene: TRBJ2-5; CDR3aa: CASSLEVAGGGETQYF; CDR3nt: TGTGCCAGCAGCTTAGAGGTAGCGGGCGGGGGAGAGACCCAGTACTTC
d_gene: .; abundance: .; v_gene: TRBV5-1; j_gene: TRBJ2-5; CDR3aa: CASAQAVTDQETQYF; CDR3nt: TGCGCCAGCGCCCAGGCCGTTACTGATCAAGAGACCCAGTACTTC
d_gene: .; abundance: .; v_gene: TRBV11-2; j_gene: TRBJ1-3; CDR3aa: CASSSDPYSGNTIYF; CDR3nt: TGTGCCAGCAGTTCGGACCCTTACTCTGGAAACACCATATATTTT
d_gene: .; abundance: .; v_gene: TRBV27; j_gene: TRBJ2-6; CDR3aa: CASSLGREPTEHLSGANVLTF; CDR3nt: TGTGCCAGCAGCCTAGGACGGGAGCCAACCGAGCACCTGAGCGGGGCCAACGTCCTGACTTTC
d_gene: .; abundance: .; v_gene: TRBV29-1; j_gene: TRBJ2-3; CDR3aa: CSVDSDRHTRDTQYF; CDR3nt: TGCAGCGTTGATAGCGACAGACACACACGAGATACGCAGTATTTT
d_gene: TRBD2; abundance: .; v_gene: TRBV7-9; j_gene: TRBJ2-3; CDR3aa: CASIQSGALTDTQYF; CDR3nt: TGTGCCAGCATCCAAAGCGGGGCTCTAACAGATACGCAGTATTTT
d_gene: TRBD2; abundance: .; v_gene: TRBV30; j_gene: TRBJ2-1; CDR3aa: CAWTREAGGNEQFF; CDR3nt: TGTGCCTGGACCCGGGAGGCGGGAGGCAATGAGCAGTTCTTC
d_gene: .; abundance: once; v_gene: TRBV9; j_gene: TRBJ2-7; CDR3aa: CASSGGQSTEQYF; CDR3nt: TGTGCCAGCAGCGGGGGGCAGAGTACCGAGCAGTACTTC
d_gene: TRBD1; abundance: .; v_gene: TRBV6-6; j_gene: TRBJ1-5; CDR3aa: CASGTGTDSNQPQHF; CDR3nt: TGTGCCAGCGGTACCGGGACAGATAGCAATCAGCCCCAGCATTTT
d_gene: .; abundance: .; v_gene: TRBV25-1; j_gene: TRBJ1-5; CDR3aa: CASSERGKRAQHF; CDR3nt: TGTGCCAGCAGTGAAAGAGGAAAGAGGGCCCAGCATTTT
d_gene: .; abundance: once; v_gene: TRBV28; j_gene: TRBJ1-5; CDR3aa: CASSTQAWGSNQPQHF; CDR3nt: TGTGCCAGCAGTACCCAGGCTTGGGGTTCTAATCAGCCCCAGCATTTT
d_gene: .; abundance: .; v_gene: TRBV30; j_gene: TRBJ2-1; CDR3aa: CAWNPGINEQFF; CDR3nt: TGTGCCTGGAACCCCGGGATCAATGAGCAGTTCTTC
d_gene: TRBD1; abundance: .; v_gene: TRBV4-2; j_gene: TRBJ2-3; CDR3aa: CASSTRDRGSDTQYF; CDR3nt: TGTGCCAGCAGCACCCGGGACAGGGGGTCAGATACGCAGTATTTT
d_gene: .; abundance: .; v_gene: TRBV27; j_gene: TRBJ1-5; CDR3aa: CASKPLREVDNQPQHF; CDR3nt: TGTGCCAGCAAACCTCTCCGGGAGGTAGACAATCAGCCCCAGCATTTT
d_gene: TRBD1; abundance: .; v_gene: TRBV7-2; j_gene: TRBJ2-2; CDR3aa: CASSPGTGFTGELFF; CDR3nt: TGTGCCAGCAGCCCAGGGACAGGTTTTACCGGGGAGCTGTTTTTT
d_gene: .; abundance: .; v_gene: TRBV7-9; j_gene: TRBJ2-6; CDR3aa: CASSLRGFSSGANVLTF; CDR3nt: TGTGCCAGCAGCTTACGCGGTTTCAGCTCTGGGGCCAACGTCCTGACTTTC
d_gene: TRBD1; abundance: .; v_gene: TRBV28; j_gene: TRBJ2-5; CDR3aa: CASSFLTGGQETQYF; CDR3nt: TGTGCCAGCAGTTTCCTGACAGGGGGCCAAGAGACCCAGTACTTC
d_gene: .; abundance: .; v_gene: TRBV7-3; j_gene: TRBJ2-2; CDR3aa: CASSLFGTGELFF; CDR3nt: TGTGCCAGCAGCTTATTTGGCACCGGGGAGCTGTTTTTT
d_gene: TRBD1; abundance: .; v_gene: TRBV5-1; j_gene: TRBJ1-1; CDR3aa: CASSLGQGYPEAFF; CDR3nt: TGCGCCAGCAGCCTAGGACAGGGTTACCCTGAAGCTTTCTTT
d_gene: TRBD1; abundance: .; v_gene: TRBV7-9; j_gene: TRBJ1-5; CDR3aa: CASSSLYLRDRGQPQHF; CDR3nt: TGTGCCAGCAGCTCATTATACCTCCGGGACAGGGGTCAGCCCCAGCATTTT
d_gene: .; abundance: .; v_gene: TRBV9; j_gene: TRBJ2-2; CDR3aa: CASSVEDRNTGELFF; CDR3nt: TGTGCCAGCAGCGTAGAAGACCGGAACACCGGGGAGCTGTTTTTT
d_gene: TRBD2; abundance: .; v_gene: TRBV7-8; j_gene: TRBJ2-3; CDR3aa: CASSPGTSGPQRSQYF; CDR3nt: TGTGCCAGCAGCCCGGGGACTAGCGGGCCCCAACGGTCGCAGTATTTT
d_gene: .; abundance: .; v_gene: TRBV15; j_gene: TRBJ1-2; CDR3aa: CATSRKGSNYGYTF; CDR3nt: TGTGCCACCAGCAGAAAGGGTTCAAACTATGGCTACACCTTC
d_gene: .; abundance: .; v_gene: TRBV19; j_gene: TRBJ1-2; CDR3aa: CASSNNGGRGANYGYTF; CDR3nt: TGTGCCAGTAGTAACAACGGAGGACGGGGAGCTAACTATGGCTACACCTTC
d_gene: TRBD1; abundance: .; v_gene: TRBV7-9; j_gene: TRBJ1-5; CDR3aa: CASSSTGPYQPQHF; CDR3nt: TGTGCCAGCAGCTCGACAGGGCCCTATCAGCCCCAGCATTTT
d_gene: TRBD2; abundance: .; v_gene: TRBV5-1; j_gene: TRBJ2-1; CDR3aa: CASSLNRLAEAYNEQFF; CDR3nt: TGCGCCAGCAGCTTGAACCGACTAGCGGAAGCCTACAATGAGCAGTTCTTC
d_gene: .; abundance: .; v_gene: TRBV29-1; j_gene: TRBJ2-3; CDR3aa: CTSSADTQYF; CDR3nt: TGCACTAGCTCCGCAGATACGCAGTATTTT
d_gene: TRBD2; abundance: .; v_gene: TRBV7-8; j_gene: TRBJ2-3; CDR3aa: CASSRGDTGRASDTQYF; CDR3nt: TGTGCCAGCAGCCGGGGGGATACCGGGAGGGCCTCGGATACGCAGTATTTT
d_gene: .; abundance: .; v_gene: TRBV14; j_gene: TRBJ1-5; CDR3aa: CASSYSSNQPQHF; CDR3nt: TGTGCCAGCAGCTATTCTAGCAATCAGCCCCAGCATTTT
d_gene: TRBD2; abundance: .; v_gene: TRBV13; j_gene: TRBJ2-7; CDR3aa: CASSLTSGISYEQYF; CDR3nt: TGTGCCAGCAGCTTAACTAGCGGAATTTCCTACGAGCAGTACTTC
d_gene: .; abundance: once; v_gene: TRBV5-1; j_gene: TRBJ2-7; CDR3aa: CASSLDYYEQYF; CDR3nt: TGCGCCAGCAGCTTGGATTACTACGAGCAGTACTTC
d_gene: .; abundance: .; v_gene: TRBV11-2; j_gene: TRBJ2-7; CDR3aa: CASSRGTRRGYEQYF; CDR3nt: TGTGCCAGCAGCCGGGGGACACGCCGAGGATACGAGCAGTACTTC
d_gene: .; abundance: .; v_gene: TRBV7-9; j_gene: TRBJ2-3; CDR3aa: CASRSRGSSTDTQYF; CDR3nt: TGTGCCAGCAGGTCTCGCGGGTCTAGCACAGATACGCAGTATTTT
d_gene: TRBD2; abundance: .; v_gene: TRBV6-1; j_gene: TRBJ2-1; CDR3aa: CASSDSTWGGGYYNEQFF; CDR3nt: TGTGCCAGCAGTGATTCCACTTGGGGCGGGGGGTACTACAATGAGCAGTTCTTC
d_gene: .; abundance: once; v_gene: TRBV9; j_gene: TRBJ2-7; CDR3aa: CASSPSSSEQYF; CDR3nt: TGTGCCAGCAGCCCATCCTCGTCCGAGCAGTACTTC
d_gene: .; abundance: .; v_gene: TRBV9; j_gene: TRBJ1-1; CDR3aa: CASTEWGGLNTEAFF; CDR3nt: TGTGCCAGCACCGAGTGGGGGGGATTGAACACTGAAGCTTTCTTT
d_gene: .; abundance: .; v_gene: TRBV19; j_gene: TRBJ1-1; CDR3aa: CASSIGTRTEAFF; CDR3nt: TGTGCCAGTAGTATAGGGACACGCACTGAAGCTTTCTTT
d_gene: .; abundance: .; v_gene: TRBV7-8; j_gene: TRBJ2-5; CDR3aa: CASSSNRGKNQETQYF; CDR3nt: TGTGCCAGCAGCTCCAACCGGGGCAAAAACCAAGAGACCCAGTACTTC
d_gene: TRBD2; abundance: .; v_gene: TRBV7-2; j_gene: TRBJ2-5; CDR3aa: CASSLTSRRYQETQYF; CDR3nt: TGTGCCAGCAGCTTGACTAGCAGGAGGTACCAAGAGACCCAGTACTTC
d_gene: .; abundance: .; v_gene: TRBV6-1; j_gene: TRBJ2-3; CDR3aa: CASRPTGEGDTQYF; CDR3nt: TGTGCCAGCAGGCCCACAGGGGAGGGAGATACGCAGTATTTT
d_gene: TRBD1; abundance: .; v_gene: TRBV7-9; j_gene: TRBJ1-2; CDR3aa: CASSLDLTGAYGYTF; CDR3nt: TGTGCCAGCAGCTTAGATCTGACAGGGGCCTATGGCTACACCTTC
d_gene: .; abundance: once; v_gene: TRBV29-1; j_gene: TRBJ2-3; CDR3aa: CSVGVGATDTQYF; CDR3nt: TGCAGTGTCGGGGTTGGGGCAACAGATACGCAGTATTTT
d_gene: .; abundance: once; v_gene: TRBV6-1; j_gene: TRBJ2-1; CDR3aa: CASSDKGPNPYNEQFF; CDR3nt: TGTGCCAGCAGTGATAAGGGACCTAATCCGTACAATGAGCAGTTCTTC
d_gene: .; abundance: .; v_gene: TRBV5-1; j_gene: TRBJ2-1; CDR3aa: CASTGTSNEQFF; CDR3nt: TGCGCCAGCACTGGCACTTCCAATGAGCAGTTCTTC
d_gene: TRBD2; abundance: .; v_gene: TRBV5-4; j_gene: TRBJ2-1; CDR3aa: CASSPRTSGGYNEQFF; CDR3nt: TGTGCCAGCAGCCCACGAACTAGCGGGGGGTACAATGAGCAGTTCTTC
d_gene: .; abundance: .; v_gene: TRBV9; j_gene: TRBJ2-1; CDR3aa: CASSVALSYNEQFF; CDR3nt: TGTGCCAGCAGCGTAGCCCTATCCTACAATGAGCAGTTCTTC
d_gene: TRBD1; abundance: .; v_gene: TRBV5-1; j_gene: TRBJ1-1; CDR3aa: CASSWTGANTEAFF; CDR3nt: TGCGCCAGCAGCTGGACAGGAGCTAACACTGAAGCTTTCTTT
d_gene: TRBD1; abundance: .; v_gene: TRBV15; j_gene: TRBJ2-2; CDR3aa: CATSGDRVTQTGELFF; CDR3nt: TGTGCCACCAGCGGTGACAGGGTTACGCAAACCGGGGAGCTGTTTTTT
d_gene: .; abundance: .; v_gene: TRBV6-5; j_gene: TRBJ1-1; CDR3aa: CASRWGVNTEAFF; CDR3nt: TGTGCCAGCAGATGGGGGGTGAACACTGAAGCTTTCTTT
d_gene: .; abundance: .; v_gene: TRBV27; j_gene: TRBJ1-1; CDR3aa: CASSPGHLVLNTEAFF; CDR3nt: TGTGCCAGCAGCCCAGGCCACCTGGTTTTGAACACTGAAGCTTTCTTT